The clone carrying this TCR beta chain was counted between two and nine times. Its antigen remains unknown. This sample was included in a study of cytomegalovirus exposure and HLA in healthy donors. General observations from the study: Clonal expansion, a later analysis showed, was greater in HLA-associated TCR beta chains than in equally common others. In a later analysis, 15,000 to 20,000 TCR beta sequences were associated with HLA alleles at 0.05 false discovery rate.

Use of 60 Vbeta and 13 Jbeta primers characterized the PCR. Libraries were prepared by immunoSEQ multiplex PCR; TCRdb keeps only in-frame clonotypes and omits some of them. There are about 130,000 clones in the sample; around 10% occur only once, and 1.5% to 2% lies in the top ten. This CDR3 contains 14 residues. CDR1 is MNHNS, CDR2 SASEGT, per germline. Trimming removed 7 bases from V and 0 bases from J, with 13 bases in between. The clonotype originates from a man between 45 and 60 years old in good health and CMV-seronegative. The V gene is TRBV6-1, the J gene TRBJ2-7; a possible D gene is TRBD1 (6 bases). What was sequenced was PBMCs. Here the CDR3 DNA reads TGTGCCAGCACCCGGACAGCCGGCTCCTACGAGCAGTACTTC. Translated: CASTRTAGSYEQYF.